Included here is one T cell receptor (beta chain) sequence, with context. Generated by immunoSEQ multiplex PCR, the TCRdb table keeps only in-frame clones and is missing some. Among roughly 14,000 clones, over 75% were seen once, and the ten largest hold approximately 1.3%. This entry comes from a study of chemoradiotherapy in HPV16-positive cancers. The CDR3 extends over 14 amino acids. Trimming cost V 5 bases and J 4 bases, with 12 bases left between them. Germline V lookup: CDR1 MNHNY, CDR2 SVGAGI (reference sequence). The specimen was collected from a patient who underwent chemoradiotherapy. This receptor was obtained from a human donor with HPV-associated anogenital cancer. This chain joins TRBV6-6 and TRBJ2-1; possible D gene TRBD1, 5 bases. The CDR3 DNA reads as TGTGCCAGCAGTGATCGACAGCCATACAATGAGCAGTTCTTC. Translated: CASSDRQPYNEQFF.